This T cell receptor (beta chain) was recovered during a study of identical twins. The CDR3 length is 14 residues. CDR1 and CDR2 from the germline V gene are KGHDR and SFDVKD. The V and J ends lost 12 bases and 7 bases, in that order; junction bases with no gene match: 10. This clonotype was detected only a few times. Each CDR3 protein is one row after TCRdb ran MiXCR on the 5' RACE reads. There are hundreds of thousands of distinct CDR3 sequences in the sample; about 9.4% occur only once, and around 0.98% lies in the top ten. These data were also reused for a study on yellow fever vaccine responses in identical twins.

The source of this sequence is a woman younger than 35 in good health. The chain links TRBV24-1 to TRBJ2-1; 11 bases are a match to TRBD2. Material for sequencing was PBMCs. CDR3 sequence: CAVRPSGGTNEQFF. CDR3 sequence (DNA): TGTGCCGTACGGCCTAGCGGGGGGACGAATGAGCAGTTCTTC.